Following are 27 T cell receptor beta chains from one sample sequenced in a study of monozygotic twins with inflammatory bowel disease (dated by TCRdb to between 2017 and 2020). The library came from 5' RACE. The instrument was an Illumina HiSeq 2500. The reads underwent TCRdb reprocessing, giving one record for each CDR3 protein sequence and no DNA. In this sample's table one finds 350,000 to 550,000 distinct CDR3 sequences. Of the sample, about 2.3% falls within the top ten clones. The sample consisted of blood. The receptors were sampled from a human donor with ulcerative colitis or Crohn's disease, or a healthy co-twin of an affected twin (not recorded which).

The chain carries TRBV29-1 and TRBJ1-1; TCRdb calls TRBD1, which cannot be checked without DNA. Germline-derived CDR1 and CDR2 are SQVTM and ANQGSEA. The CDR3 totals 12 residues. The CDR3 protein is CSAAQRAVEAFF. Looking up the rest from reference TRBV29-1 and TRBJ1-1 gives the full variable domain: SAVISQKPSRDICQRGTSLTIQCQVDSQVTMMFWYRQQPGQSLTLIATANQGSEATYESGFVIDKFPISRPNLTFSTLTVSNMSPEDSSIYLCSAAQRAVEAFFGQGTRLTVV.

The CDR3: CASSFSSLYEQYF. This chain joins TRBV5-6 and TRBJ2-7. The V gene's germline CDR1 is SGHDT and CDR2 YYEEEE. CDR3 length: 13 amino acids.

This chain connects TRBV24-1 to TRBJ2-1. The germline CDR1 and CDR2 sequences are KGHDR and SFDVKD. The CDR3 covers 15 residues. The CDR3 here is CATRSTTSSYNEQFF.

J is TRBJ2-6 and V is TRBV21-1; checking the TCRdb D call of TRBD1 is not possible without DNA. TRBV21-1 is tagged as a pseudogene. There are 20 residues in the CDR3. Here the CDR3 reads CASSSPGGDRERSGANVLTF.

The genes are TRBV5-1 and TRBJ1-2; TCRdb's assignment of TRBD1 cannot be checked, as there is no DNA. The CDR3 runs to 16 residues. From germline, CDR1 is SGHRS and CDR2 YFSETQ. CDR3 loop: CASSGGGASRIYGYTF. Complete variable domain (other parts from reference TRBV5-1 and TRBJ1-2): KAGVTQTPRYLIKTRGQQVTLSCSPISGHRSVSWYQQTPGQGLQFLFEYFSETQRNKGNFPGRFSGRQFSNSRSEMNVSTLELGDSALYLCASSGGGASRIYGYTFGSGTRLTVV.

The rearrangement joins TRBV6-2 or TRBV6-3 to TRBJ2-5. Germline V gene sequence: CDR1 MNHEY, CDR2 SVGEGT. This CDR3 has 12 amino acids. CDR3 in amino acids: CASRDPQKTQYF.

The genes are TRBV29-1 and TRBJ2-7; TCRdb selects TRBD1, and the lack of DNA leaves this call unchecked. There are 13 residues in the CDR3. Germline CDR1 SQVTM, CDR2 ANQGSEA. CDR3 amino acids: CSVEQGEPYEQYF.

This sequence joins TRBV7-8 and TRBJ1-6; lacking DNA, the TRBD1 call made by TCRdb goes unchecked. CDR3 size: 14 residues. Per germline, CDR1 SGHVS and CDR2 FQNEAQ. CDR3 sequence reads: CASSQRDSNSPLHF.

J is TRBJ2-3 and V is TRBV27. The CDR3 consists of 11 residues. Germline-derived CDR1 and CDR2 are MNHEY and SMNVEV (reference sequence). The CDR3 sequence: CASMKADTQYF.

The chain joins TRBV20-1 to TRBJ2-1; absent DNA, TCRdb's TRBD1 call cannot be checked. Germline-derived CDR1 and CDR2 are DFQATT and SNEGSKA (reference sequence). The CDR3 totals 15 residues. The CDR3 region is CSATEGGSSYNEQFF.

The rearrangement uses TRBV5-1 and TRBJ2-7. CDR3 length equals 14 residues. The germline V gene encodes CDR1 SGHRS and CDR2 YFSETQ. The CDR3 spells CASSQSAKGYEQYF.

V usage is TRBV6-1 and J usage is TRBJ2-4; the TCRdb D gene call, TRBD1, has no DNA to confirm it. CDR1 MNHNS and CDR2 SASEGT come from the germline V gene. This CDR3 region has 17 residues. CDR3 amino acids: CASSGQGQGPAKNIQYF.

The chain combines TRBV20-1 with TRBJ2-1. The CDR3 is made up of 12 amino acids. The germline gives CDR1 DFQATT, CDR2 SNEGSKA (reference sequence). The CDR3: CSAAFSYNEQFF.

The rearrangement joins TRBV7-2 to TRBJ2-3; TCRdb names TRBD2, which stays unverified in the absence of DNA. Germline CDR1 is SGHTA and CDR2 is FQGNSA. This CDR3 contains 17 residues. The CDR3 spells CASSRQMGGTSTDTQYF.

The chain employs TRBV6-5 and TRBJ2-5; as DNA is missing, the TRBD1 call by TCRdb cannot be tested. Germline-derived CDR1 and CDR2 are MNHEY and SVGAGI. This CDR3 is 14 amino acids long. The CDR3 reads CASSYSGGKETQYF.

The V and J genes are TRBV27 and TRBJ2-2. The CDR3 runs to 14 residues. The germline gives CDR1 MNHEY, CDR2 SMNVEV (reference sequence). CDR3: CASSLYEIHGELFF.

The chain links TRBV7-2 to TRBJ1-5. The CDR3 has 13 amino acids. CDR1 is SGHTA, CDR2 FQGNSA, per germline. The CDR3 region is CASSPQWNQPQHF.

The chain links TRBV4-3 to TRBJ2-3. The CDR3 has 15 residues. Germline V gene sequence: CDR1 LGHNA, CDR2 YSLEER. CDR3 loop: CASSQYSGSTDTQYF.

This rearrangement joins TRBV28 to TRBJ1-5; there is no DNA to check the TCRdb D call of TRBD1. From germline, CDR1 is MDHEN and CDR2 SYDVKM. The length of the CDR3 is 15 residues. The CDR3 loop is CASSPDMAPNQPQHF.

This chain uses TRBV5-5 with TRBJ2-1; TCRdb outputs TRBD2, but without DNA this stays unchecked. Germline lookup yields CDR1 SGHKS and CDR2 YYEKEE (reference sequence). This CDR3 has 15 amino acids. The CDR3 is CASSSTSGNYNEQFF.

The chain uses TRBV5-4 and TRBJ2-1; there is no DNA to check the TCRdb D call of TRBD2. CDR1 is SGHNT and CDR2 is YYREEE in the germline V gene (reference sequence). The CDR3 totals 16 residues. CDR3 sequence: CASSSPQRGAQNEQFF.

V usage is TRBV6-2 or TRBV6-3 and J usage is TRBJ1-1. The germline V gene encodes CDR1 MNHEY and CDR2 SVGEGT. The CDR3 covers 14 residues. The CDR3 here is CASNSRSTNTEAFF.

The V call is TRBV28, the J call TRBJ2-2. This CDR3 is 14 amino acids long. Germline V lookup: CDR1 MDHEN, CDR2 SYDVKM. CDR3 residues: CASRVSTNTGELFF.

This rearrangement joins TRBV20-1 to TRBJ2-5; TCRdb calls TRBD2, which cannot be checked without DNA. The CDR3 length is 13 residues. CDR1 is DFQATT, CDR2 SNEGSKA, per germline (reference sequence). This chain's CDR3 is CSAPRAFGETQYF.

This chain joins TRBV5-1 and TRBJ2-3; TCRdb gives TRBD1 as the D gene, but with no DNA this cannot be confirmed. The CDR3 extends over 14 amino acids. CDR1 and CDR2 (germline): SGHRS, YFSETQ. The CDR3 reads CASSPDRVGDTQYF.

The genes are TRBV7-3 and TRBJ2-1; checking the TCRdb D call of TRBD1 is not possible without DNA. The germline CDR1 and CDR2 sequences are SGHTA and FQGTGA. The CDR3 extends over 15 amino acids. The CDR3 loop is CASSPSWGQGNEQFF.

This chain uses TRBV3-1 with TRBJ2-1; no DNA is available, so the TRBD2 call from TCRdb remains unchecked. CDR1 and CDR2 from the germline V gene are LGHDT and YNNKEL (reference sequence). The CDR3 runs to 15 residues. CDR3: CASSPRRLAGPEQFF.